The 20 T cell receptor beta chains given below trace back to one sample, sequenced in a study of blood T cell repertoires in COVID-19. Repertoires were generated with immunoSEQ multiplex PCR, while TCRdb's copy carries only in-frame clones and drops some. The sample consists of about 670,000 clones, approximately 90% of them appearing once. Sequences were obtained from peripheral blood. Every receptor here comes from a woman in her late teens or twenties with acute or convalescent COVID-19.

In this sample, this clone turned up a few times. This chain connects TRBV7-3 to TRBJ2-1; 13 bases match TRBD2. The germline gives CDR1 SGHTA, CDR2 FQGTGA. V lost 4 bases, J lost 6 bases, and 3 bases stayed unmatched. This CDR3 contains 15 residues. CDR3: CASSSGLAGTNEQFF. DNA for the CDR3: TGTGCCAGCAGCTCGGGACTAGCGGGGACCAATGAGCAGTTCTTC.

This sequence joins TRBV7-9 and TRBJ1-3, with 7 nucleotides matching TRBD1. J was trimmed by 0 bases and V by 7 bases; bases with no gene match: 12. CDR1 SEHNR and CDR2 FQNEAQ come from the germline V gene (reference sequence). This CDR3 region has 17 residues. The CDR3, as DNA: TGTGCCAGCACCACAACCCGGGGACAGAGCTCTGGAAACACCATATATTTT. Translated: CASTTTRGQSSGNTIYF.

Here the CDR3 reads CASSPDGDSKPYGYTF. The DNA of the CDR3 is TGTGCCAGCTCACCGGACGGGGACAGTAAACCCTATGGCTACACCTTC. The J gene is TRBJ1-2, the V gene TRBV18; 7 bases line up with TRBD1. With V trimmed by 3 bases and J by 4 bases, 11 bases remained unmatched. Germline-derived CDR1 and CDR2 are KGHSH and LQKENI. There are 16 residues in the CDR3. The full variable domain, its missing parts supplied by reference TRBV18 and TRBJ1-2, is NAGVMQNPRHLVRRRGQEARLRCSPMKGHSHVYWYRQLPEEGLKFMVYLQKENIIDESGMPKERFSAEFPKEGPSILRIQQVVRGDSAAYFCASSPDGDSKPYGYTFGSGTRLTVV.

This clone appeared once. The chain links TRBV5-1 to TRBJ1-3, with a possible D match to TRBD1 (5 bases). This CDR3 has 16 residues. Germline assignment: CDR1 SGHRS and CDR2 YFSETQ. Trimming took 5 bases from V and 0 from J, leaving 15 bases between them. The chain's CDR3 is CASRLGRLSSGNTIYF. Written as DNA, the CDR3 is TGCGCCAGCAGACTGGGGCGTCTATCCTCTGGAAACACCATATATTTT.

This rearrangement joins TRBV6-1 to TRBJ1-1; unclear D gene. Trimming removed 3 bases from V and 4 bases from J, with 18 bases in between. Germline-derived CDR1 and CDR2 are MNHNS and SASEGT. CDR3 length: 16 residues. The CDR3 is CASSESVFFSSTEAFF. The CDR3, as DNA: TGTGCCAGCAGTGAGAGCGTATTTTTTTCGAGCACTGAAGCTTTCTTT.

The chain links TRBV5-5 to TRBJ2-3; D perhaps matches TRBD1 (5 bases). Germline V gene data show CDR1 as SGHKS and CDR2 as YYEKEE (reference sequence). V lost 5 bases to trimming and J lost 4 bases, with 11 bases between them. This CDR3 has 13 amino acids. The CDR3 DNA follows: TGTGCCAGCAGGCAGGGTGGGTCAGATACGCAGTATTTT. This gives the protein CASRQGGSDTQYF.

This sequence joins TRBV4-3 and TRBJ2-1, with unresolved D. Germline V lookup: CDR1 LGHNA, CDR2 YSLEER. This CDR3 contains 14 residues. The ends were cut back, 0 bases at V and 9 bases at J, with 12 bases in the middle. CDR3 protein: CASSQEARMAEQFF. The CDR3 DNA follows: TGCGCCAGCAGCCAAGAGGCCAGGATGGCTGAGCAGTTCTTC.

The genes are TRBV4-2 and TRBJ1-5; perhaps TRBD1 as D (5 bases). Germline assignment: CDR1 LGHNA and CDR2 YNFKEQ. The CDR3 length is 16 residues. V was clipped by 1 base and J by 2 bases, with 12 bases between them. The CDR3 DNA reads as TGTGCCAGCAGCCAAGGGCGGGGCGGGGGCAATCAGCCCCAGCATTTT. Translation: CASSQGRGGGNQPQHF.

On this clone itself: In the same sample, other DNA sequences code for this CDR3. V usage is TRBV19 and J usage is TRBJ1-1; 8 bases are shared with TRBD1. The V gene end was trimmed by 6 bases and the J gene end by 3 bases; junction bases not matched to a gene: 3. The germline CDR1 and CDR2 sequences are LNHDA and SQIVND (reference sequence). The CDR3 spans 13 residues. The CDR3 reads CASRAGGYTEAFF. The CDR3, as DNA: TGTGCCAGTAGAGCAGGGGGCTACACTGAAGCTTTCTTT.

Only one count was recorded for this clone. The chain combines TRBV5-4 with TRBJ1-2; 9 bases align to TRBD1. From germline, CDR1 is SGHNT and CDR2 YYREEE (reference sequence). Trimming at V came to 4 bases and at J to 7 bases, leaving 8 bases not matched to a gene. This CDR3 is 14 amino acids long. This CDR3 is CASSRDREVGGYTF. CDR3 bases: TGTGCCAGCAGCCGGGACAGGGAAGTAGGTGGCTACACCTTC.

In DNA form, the CDR3 reads TGTGCCAGCAGCTCGACCGGACAGGGTCAACCTCGGGGCTACACCTTC. Translated: CASSSTGQGQPRGYTF. The rearrangement uses TRBV5-5 and TRBJ1-2; 8 positions agree with TRBD1. Trimming at V came to 3 bases and at J to 8 bases, leaving 15 bases not matched to a gene. Germline CDR1 and CDR2: SGHKS and YYEKEE (reference sequence). The CDR3 spans 16 residues.

The chain links TRBV5-1 to TRBJ1-1; weak D call: TRBD1 (5 bases). Looked up from germline, CDR1 is SGHRS and CDR2 is YFSETQ. This CDR3 spans 13 amino acids. V was clipped by 2 bases and J by 1 base, with 6 bases between them. The CDR3 region is CASSFGGNTEAFF. In DNA, the CDR3 is TGCGCCAGCAGCTTCGGGGGGAACACTGAAGCTTTCTTT. Together with reference TRBV5-1 and TRBJ1-1, the CDR3 gives the full variable domain: KAGVTQTPRYLIKTRGQQVTLSCSPISGHRSVSWYQQTPGQGLQFLFEYFSETQRNKGNFPGRFSGRQFSNSRSEMNVSTLELGDSALYLCASSFGGNTEAFFGQGTRLTVV.

This chain joins TRBV5-4 and TRBJ2-1; TRBD2 matches at 8 bases. The CDR3 is made up of 14 amino acids. V was pared by 4 bases and J by 7 bases, with 7 bases of the junction left unmatched. The germline gives CDR1 SGHNT, CDR2 YYREEE (reference sequence). CDR3 DNA: TGTGCCAGCAGCCCCGGGGGGGCCGAGAATGAGCAGTTCTTC. Translating it yields CASSPGGAENEQFF.

V gene TRBV5-6 combines with J gene TRBJ1-2; no definite D call. The CDR3 runs to 16 residues. V lost 3 bases to trimming and J lost 0 bases, with 15 bases between them. CDR1 SGHDT and CDR2 YYEEEE come from the germline V gene. The CDR3 DNA follows: TGTGCCAGCAGCTATTTTCGGGAGAAAGCTAACTATGGCTACACCTTC. It codes for CASSYFREKANYGYTF.

The chain carries TRBV2 and TRBJ1-6; perhaps TRBD1 as D (6 bases). This CDR3 comprises 13 residues. The V gene lost 6 bases and the J gene lost 7 bases, with 10 bases spanning the gap. CDR1 is SNHLY and CDR2 is FYNNEI in the germline V gene. DNA of the CDR3: TGTGCCAGCAGGAGGACAGAGAATTCACCCCTCCACTTT. This sequence encodes CASRRTENSPLHF.

The chain has TRBV13 and TRBJ2-7, with TRBD1 matching over 11 bases. The CDR3 consists of 15 residues. Trimming at V came to 5 bases and at J to 9 bases, leaving 12 bases not matched to a gene. Per the germline V gene, CDR1 is PRHDT and CDR2 is FYEKMQ (reference sequence). This chain's CDR3 is CASSLLRDRGSGQYF. The CDR3 DNA sequence: TGTGCCAGCAGCCTCCTCCGGGACAGGGGGTCAGGGCAGTACTTC.

The rearrangement joins TRBV9 to TRBJ1-1; D unresolved. Trimming stripped 0 bases from V and 7 bases from J, with 13 bases between. The CDR3 contains 14 residues. Germline lookup yields CDR1 SGDLS and CDR2 YYNGEE. CDR3 coding DNA: TGTGCCAGCAGCGTAGGGGCACCCCAAGATGAAGCTTTCTTT. This translates into CASSVGAPQDEAFF.

This chain joins TRBV5-6 and TRBJ1-3; D is unresolved. Trimming removed 4 bases at V and 0 bases at J, with 14 bases between. Germline V gene lookup returns CDR1 SGHDT and CDR2 YYEEEE. The CDR3 is 16 residues long. CDR3 nucleotide sequence: TGTGCCAGCAGCATCCATCTACCATCCTCTGGAAACACCATATATTTT. It specifies CASSIHLPSSGNTIYF.

This rearrangement joins TRBV9 to TRBJ2-2; D is perhaps TRBD2 (6 bases). The germline V gene has CDR1 SGDLS and CDR2 YYNGEE. This CDR3 has 15 residues. The V end was cut by 4 bases, the J end by 3 bases, with 13 bases between. The CDR3 coding sequence is TGTGCCAGCAGCCCGCGGGACTTTTACACCGGGGAGCTGTTTTTT. Its protein product is CASSPRDFYTGELFF.

The chain couples TRBV5-1 to TRBJ1-3; D is possibly TRBD1 (6 bases). The CDR3 runs 15 residues. Germline assignment: CDR1 SGHRS and CDR2 YFSETQ. Trimming took off 6 bases at V and 1 base at J, with 14 bases between the two ends. The CDR3 here is CASTPGESSGNTIYF. The CDR3 nucleotides read TGCGCCAGCACCCCAGGGGAATCGTCTGGAAACACCATATATTTT.